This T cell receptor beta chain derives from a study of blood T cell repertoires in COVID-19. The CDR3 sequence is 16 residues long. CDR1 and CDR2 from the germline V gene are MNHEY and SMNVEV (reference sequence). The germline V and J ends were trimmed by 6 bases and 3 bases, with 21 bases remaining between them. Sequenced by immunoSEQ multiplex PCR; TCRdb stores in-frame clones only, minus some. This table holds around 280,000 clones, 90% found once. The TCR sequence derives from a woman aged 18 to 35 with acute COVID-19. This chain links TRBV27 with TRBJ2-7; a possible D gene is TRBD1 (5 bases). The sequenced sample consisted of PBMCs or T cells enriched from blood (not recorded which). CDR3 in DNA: TGTGCCAGCAGCTCCGAGGCGGTTTCGCAGGGCTACGAGCAGTACTTC. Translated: CASSSEAVSQGYEQYF.